This entry lists 7 T cell receptor beta chains sequenced from one sample in a study of blood T cell repertoires in COVID-19. The table came from immunoSEQ multiplex PCR; TCRdb's copy has only in-frame clones and leaves some out. The sample lists some 200,000 clones, around four fifths occurring once. The sample comprised peripheral blood. The receptor set was obtained from a woman in her seventies with COVID-19, enrolled during active disease.

The rearrangement joins TRBV10-1 to TRBJ1-5; TRBD1 agrees at 9 bases. This CDR3 region has 13 residues. CDR1 is WNHNN and CDR2 is SYGVQD in the germline V gene (reference sequence). J was trimmed by 6 bases and V by 6 bases; bases with no gene match: 3. This CDR3 reads CASSVDRGQPQHF. The CDR3 DNA is TGCGCCAGCAGCGTGGACAGGGGTCAGCCCCAGCATTTT.

The chain combines TRBV6-5 with TRBJ2-3; D ambiguous. The CDR3 loop spans 14 amino acids. The V gene's germline CDR1 is MNHEY and CDR2 SVGAGI. Trimming removed 0 bases from V and 4 bases from J, with 8 bases in between. CDR3 region: CASSYSREADTQYF. CDR3 DNA: TGTGCCAGCAGTTACTCTCGAGAAGCAGATACGCAGTATTTT.

The rearrangement joins TRBV6-4 to TRBJ2-5, with D uncertain. This CDR3 has 13 amino acids. Deletions cut 4 bases from V and 2 bases from J, with 8 bases between. CDR1 is MRHNA and CDR2 is SNTAGT in the germline V gene. The CDR3 region is CASSVGSQETQYF. The CDR3 bases are TGTGCCAGCAGTGTGGGCAGTCAAGAGACCCAGTACTTC.

V is TRBV15 and J is TRBJ1-2, with D possibly TRBD1 on 6 matching bases. V lost 3 bases and J 5 bases, leaving 16 bases between the germline ends. CDR1 is LNHNV and CDR2 is YYDKDF in the germline V gene (reference sequence). This CDR3 contains 15 residues. CDR3 sequence reads: CATSSIGNRDYGYTF. In DNA, the CDR3 is TGTGCCACCAGCAGTATAGGTAACAGGGATTATGGCTACACCTTC.

The gene calls are TRBV5-1 and TRBJ2-1; D might be TRBD1 (6 bases). Germline CDR1 SGHRS, CDR2 YFSETQ. This CDR3 is 15 amino acids long. With 3 bases removed from V and 1 base from J, the gap between germline ends came to 11 bases. CDR3 coding DNA: TGCGCCAGCAGCTATGGACAGTTATCCTACAATGAGCAGTTCTTC. Amino acid sequence: CASSYGQLSYNEQFF.

The rearrangement links TRBV7-2 to TRBJ2-1; D may be TRBD2 (5 bases). The CDR3 contains 15 residues. Germline V gene sequence: CDR1 SGHTA, CDR2 FQGNSA. Trimming removed 2 bases at V and 8 bases at J, with 16 bases between. The CDR3 spells CASSLRLAAGYEQFF. For the CDR3, the DNA is TGTGCCAGCAGCTTAAGGCTAGCTGCAGGCTATGAGCAGTTCTTC.

V usage is TRBV5-1 and J usage is TRBJ1-1, with D perhaps matching TRBD1 (5 bases). Trimming left V 0 bases short and J 5 bases short, with 14 bases between. CDR1 is SGHRS and CDR2 is YFSETQ in the germline V gene. This CDR3 has 15 amino acids. CDR3 sequence (DNA): TGCGCCAGCAGCTTGGAAAGCGCAGGGAGGACTGAAGCTTTCTTT. Translating gives CASSLESAGRTEAFF.